This is a list of T cell receptor beta chains from one sample in a study of blood T cells in healthy people across ages. TCRdb redid the calling of the 5' RACE reads with MiXCR, one entry per CDR3 protein. The sample carries about 640,000 distinct CDR3 sequences, roughly two fifths recorded once. The sequenced sample was blood. All receptors come from a man at least 80 years old in good health. Each CDR3 is given with its conserved first and last residue. The D gene is left open where the match is weak. Size values are once, few and many counts, or a class for expanded clones, and some rows have none.

v_gene	abundance	j_gene	d_gene	CDR3nt	CDR3aa
TRBV7-2	many	TRBJ2-7	-	TGTGCCAGCAGCTACGGACGGCACTCCTACGAGCAGTACTTC	CASSYGRHSYEQYF
TRBV12-3/TRBV12-4	-	TRBJ2-3	-	TGTGCCAGCAGTACACTGACAAGGTTAGGGACAGATACGCAGTATTTT	CASSTLTRLGTDTQYF
TRBV27	-	TRBJ2-7	-	TGTGCCAGCGGGGCCCCTAGCTCCTACGAGCAGTACTTC	CASGAPSSYEQYF
TRBV25-1	few	TRBJ1-2	-	TGTGCCAGCAGTGCCGGGGTCCTTGGCTACACCTTC	CASSAGVLGYTF
TRBV19	few	TRBJ2-3	-	TGTGCCAGTAGTCCCCTGGGTAGCGGCTCACAAGATACGCAGTATTTT	CASSPLGSGSQDTQYF
TRBV9	-	TRBJ1-2	-	TGTGCCAGCAGCGTTGGTCTAAACTATGGCTACACCTTC	CASSVGLNYGYTF
TRBV24-1	-	TRBJ2-1	-	TGTGCCACCAGTGATTTAAGGGACGACTACAATGAGCAGTTCTTC	CATSDLRDDYNEQFF
TRBV27	-	TRBJ2-5	-	TGTGCCAGTTGTGGTGGGTGGGGGGGGGCGCACCACCAAGAGACCCAGTACTTC	CASCGGWGGAHHQETQYF
TRBV6-5	many	TRBJ2-5	-	TGTGCCAGCAGGCCTGGAGGTTCTCAAGAGACCCAGTACTTC	CASRPGGSQETQYF
TRBV11-2	-	TRBJ1-2	-	TGTGCCAGCAGCTTCCCCACTACTCTTTTGGGCTACACCTTC	CASSFPTTLLGYTF